This TCR beta chain was sequenced in a study of cytomegalovirus exposure and HLA in healthy donors. Study conclusions and caveats: The classifier was said to identify cytomegalovirus status with high specificity and sensitivity. Rarity marked most TCR sequences, yet some public TCRs occurred in many donors. Investigators reported under 200 TCR beta chains as tied to cytomegalovirus.

Separate from the approximately 700-subject first cohort was the approximately 130-subject validation cohort, to which the donors belonged. Sequencing was performed with immunoSEQ multiplex PCR; in TCRdb, only in-frame clones are kept and a portion is missing. Among 200,000 or so clones, about 91% were seen once, and the ten largest hold over 2.5%. V dropped 0 bases and J dropped 1 base, with 7 bases sitting between them. The germline CDR1 and CDR2 sequences are SGDLS and YYNGEE. This CDR3 has 14 amino acids. As to this clone: The antigen is unknown.

This chain uses TRBV9 with TRBJ1-2; D perhaps matches TRBD1 (6 bases). This receptor was taken from a young woman in good health and CMV-seronegative. The sequenced sample was PBMCs. The CDR3 nucleotides read TGTGCCAGCAGCGTAGCGGGACATAACTATGGCTACACCTTC. This codes for CASSVAGHNYGYTF.